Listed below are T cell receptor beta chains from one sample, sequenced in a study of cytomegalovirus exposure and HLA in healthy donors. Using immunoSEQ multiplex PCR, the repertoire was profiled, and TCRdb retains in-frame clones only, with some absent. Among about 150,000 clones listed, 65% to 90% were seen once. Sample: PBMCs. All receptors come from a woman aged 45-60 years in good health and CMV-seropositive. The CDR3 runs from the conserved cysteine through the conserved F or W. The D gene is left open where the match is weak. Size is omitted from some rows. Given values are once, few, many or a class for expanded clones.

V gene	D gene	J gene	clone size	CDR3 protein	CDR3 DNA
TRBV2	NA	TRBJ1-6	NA	CASIRGGNSPLHF	TGTGCCAGCATTAGAGGCGGGAATTCACCCCTCCACTTT
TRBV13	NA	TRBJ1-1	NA	CASTDSPEAFF	TGTGCCAGCACCGACAGCCCTGAAGCTTTCTTT
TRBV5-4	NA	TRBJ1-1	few	CASSLARGANTEAFF	TGTGCCAGCAGCTTAGCTCGGGGGGCGAACACTGAAGCTTTCTTT
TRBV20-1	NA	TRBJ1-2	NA	CSARWGDGYTF	TGCAGTGCTAGGTGGGGAGATGGCTACACCTTC
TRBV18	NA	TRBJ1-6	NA	CASSPIGGESPLHF	TGTGCCAGCTCACCAATCGGAGGGGAGTCACCCCTCCACTTT
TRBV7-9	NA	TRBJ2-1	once	CASSLGRGLSSYNEQFF	TGTGCCAGCAGCCTAGGGAGGGGGCTAAGCTCCTACAATGAGCAGTTCTTC
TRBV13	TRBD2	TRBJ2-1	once	CASSFGTSGYNEQFF	TGTGCCAGCAGCTTTGGGACTAGCGGCTACAATGAGCAGTTCTTC
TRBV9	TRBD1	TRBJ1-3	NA	CASSPATGAGNTIYF	TGTGCCAGCAGCCCTGCGACAGGGGCTGGAAACACCATATATTTT
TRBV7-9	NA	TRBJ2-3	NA	CASSARQVTDTQYF	TGTGCCAGCAGCGCCCGTCAGGTGACAGATACGCAGTATTTT
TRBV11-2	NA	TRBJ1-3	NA	CASSFRGGTGNTIYF	TGTGCCAGCAGCTTCCGGGGGGGGACTGGAAACACCATATATTTT
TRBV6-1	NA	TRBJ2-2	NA	CASTWTVNTGELFF	TGTGCCAGCACCTGGACAGTAAACACCGGGGAGCTGTTTTTT
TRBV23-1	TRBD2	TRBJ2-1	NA	CASSLFYRGGRYNEQFF	TGCGCCAGCAGTCTTTTCTACCGGGGGGGCCGCTACAATGAGCAGTTCTTC
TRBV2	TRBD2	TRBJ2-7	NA	CASRGSGGAAGEQYF	TGTGCCAGCAGAGGTAGCGGGGGGGCGGCGGGCGAGCAGTACTTC